The present T cell receptor beta chain was sequenced within a study of T cell responses to AZD1222 COVID-19 vaccine. About the research overall: Both about-4-week and about-12-week second-dose recipients were combined.

Clones were sequenced by immunoSEQ multiplex PCR, and TCRdb holds only the in-frame ones, with some missing. The repertoire has over 100,000 clones, around 83% of them found once; the top ten carry less than 15%. In regard to this clone: Its antigen is still unknown.

The germline V gene encodes CDR1 SGHTA and CDR2 FQGNSA. The V gene lost 1 base and the J gene lost 3 bases, with 10 bases spanning the gap. This CDR3 region has 14 residues. Study results and limitations: Once two AZD1222 doses were given, Spike-specific TCR breadth and depth went up. The donor group comprised mostly white British people and more females; the analysis possibly underestimated clonal diversity. The study sampled repertoires only after the peak T cell response.

This chain links TRBV7-2 with TRBJ2-7; D is unclear. The TCR was taken from an adult in good health. The sequencing used peripheral blood, collected on day 0 of AZD1222 vaccination. In DNA form, the CDR3 reads TGTGCCAGCAGCTTAGGGGGTACGGTCTACGAGCAGTACTTC. Amino acids: CASSLGGTVYEQYF. Using reference TRBV7-2 and TRBJ2-7 for the parts outside the CDR3, the full variable domain is GAGVSQSPSNKVTEKGKDVELRCDPISGHTALYWYRQSLGQGLEFLIYFQGNSAPDKSGLPSDRFSAERTGGSVSTLTIQRTQQEDSAVYLCASSLGGTVYEQYFGPGTRLTVT.